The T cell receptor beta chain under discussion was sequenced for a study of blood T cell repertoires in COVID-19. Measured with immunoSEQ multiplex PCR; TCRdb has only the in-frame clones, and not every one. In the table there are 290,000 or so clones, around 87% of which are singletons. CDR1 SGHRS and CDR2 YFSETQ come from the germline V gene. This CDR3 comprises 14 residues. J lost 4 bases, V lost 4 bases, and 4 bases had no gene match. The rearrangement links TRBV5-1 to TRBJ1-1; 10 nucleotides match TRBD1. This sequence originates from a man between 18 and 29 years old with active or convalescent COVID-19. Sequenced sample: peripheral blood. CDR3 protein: CASSGGQGLTEAFF. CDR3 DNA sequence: TGCGCCAGCAGCGGGGGACAGGGGCTCACTGAAGCTTTCTTT. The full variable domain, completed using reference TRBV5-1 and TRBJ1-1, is KAGVTQTPRYLIKTRGQQVTLSCSPISGHRSVSWYQQTPGQGLQFLFEYFSETQRNKGNFPGRFSGRQFSNSRSEMNVSTLELGDSALYLCASSGGQGLTEAFFGQGTRLTVV.